The next 23 T cell receptor beta chains were all read from a single sample in a study of blood T cell repertoires in COVID-19. Sequenced by immunoSEQ multiplex PCR; TCRdb stores in-frame clones only, minus some. The sample has approximately 110,000 clones, 85% to 90% seen once. Sequencing was performed on peripheral blood. These TCRs come from a woman aged 45-60 years with acute or convalescent COVID-19.

This chain joins TRBV7-2 and TRBJ1-2; D unclear. CDR3 length: 16 residues. Germline V gene lookup returns CDR1 SGHTA and CDR2 FQGNSA. V shed 5 bases and J shed 7 bases, with 23 bases lying between them. In nucleotides, the CDR3 is TGTGCCAGCAGCCCTTCGGATGGCCCGAGGAGGTCTGGCTACACCTTC. Translating gives CASSPSDGPRRSGYTF.

The chain carries TRBV11-2 and TRBJ2-3; 7 positions match TRBD1. The CDR3 extends over 18 amino acids. Germline CDR1 is SGHAT and CDR2 is FQNNGV. The V gene end was trimmed by 1 base and the J gene end by 1 base; junction bases not matched to a gene: 11. This CDR3 reads CASSLVGRGRWGTDTQYF. The CDR3 DNA follows: TGTGCCAGCAGCTTAGTTGGAAGGGGGCGGTGGGGCACAGATACGCAGTATTTT.

This chain connects TRBV18 to TRBJ2-4; possible D gene TRBD2, 6 bases. Trimming left V 4 bases short and J 6 bases short, with 16 bases between. CDR1 and CDR2 from the germline V gene are KGHSH and LQKENI. The CDR3 loop spans 15 amino acids. The CDR3 sequence: CASSLNAGTANIQYF. The CDR3 DNA reads as TGTGCCAGCTCACTAAATGCGGGGACCGCAAACATTCAGTACTTC.

The chain recombines TRBV2 with TRBJ2-3; 7 bases agree with TRBD2. Trimming removed 4 bases from V and 5 bases from J; junction bases left unmatched: 3. The CDR3 sequence is 13 residues long. CDR1 and CDR2 from the germline V gene are SNHLY and FYNNEI. The CDR3 DNA is TGTGCCAGCAGTGGCCGGACTAGAGATACGCAGTATTTT. It yields the protein CASSGRTRDTQYF.

The V and J genes are TRBV28 and TRBJ1-6; 9 bases line up with TRBD1. CDR3 length: 15 amino acids. V shed 7 bases and J 8 bases; nucleotides not matched to a gene: 9. The germline gives CDR1 MDHEN, CDR2 SYDVKM. The CDR3 coding sequence is TGTGCCAGCACCAAGGGGGACAGGGATTATTCACCCCTCCACTTT. Translation: CASTKGDRDYSPLHF. The whole variable domain, filled in from reference TRBV28 and TRBJ1-6, reads DVKVTQSSRYLVKRTGEKVFLECVQDMDHENMFWYRQDPGLGLRLIYFSYDVKMKEKGDIPEGYSVSREKKERFSLILESASTNQTSMYLCASTKGDRDYSPLHFGNGTRLTVT.

The chain links TRBV13 to TRBJ2-7; 9 bases fit TRBD1. Germline CDR1 reads PRHDT; CDR2 reads FYEKMQ (reference sequence). This CDR3 has 13 residues. The ends lost 4 bases at V and 5 bases at J; junction bases unmatched: 3. The CDR3 DNA follows: TGTGCCAGCAGCTACAGGGGGCGGGACGAGCAGTACTTC. Residues: CASSYRGRDEQYF.

V is TRBV30 and J is TRBJ2-3, with 7 nucleotides matching TRBD2. The V and J ends lost 3 bases and 0 bases, in that order; junction bases with no gene match: 3. The CDR3 runs to 14 residues. Per germline, CDR1 GTSNPN and CDR2 SVGIG (reference sequence). CDR3 sequence reads: CAWRKTSSTDTQYF. DNA of the CDR3: TGTGCCTGGAGGAAGACTAGCAGCACAGATACGCAGTATTTT.

The V call is TRBV6-5, the J call TRBJ1-1; D is ambiguous. The CDR3 is 13 residues long. V lost 0 bases, J lost 7 bases, and 9 bases lay in between. Per germline, CDR1 MNHEY and CDR2 SVGAGI. As DNA, the CDR3 is TGTGCCAGCAGTTACTCCATAGGAGTTGAAGCTTTCTTT. It yields the protein CASSYSIGVEAFF.

CDR3: CSTRTDYEQYF. DNA of the CDR3: TGCAGCACCCGGACAGACTACGAGCAGTACTTC. This sequence joins TRBV29-1 and TRBJ2-7; D possibly corresponds to TRBD1 (6 bases). The V end lost 8 bases, the J end lost 3 bases, and 11 bases lay between the germline ends. There are 11 residues in the CDR3. The germline CDR1 and CDR2 sequences are SQVTM and ANQGSEA.

Here the CDR3 reads CASSSLAGEGYEQYF. The CDR3, as DNA: TGTGCCAGCAGTTCCTTAGCGGGAGAAGGTTACGAGCAGTACTTC. V usage is TRBV27 and J usage is TRBJ2-7; 9 bases align to TRBD2. The J segment lost 4 bases and the V segment lost 4 bases, leaving 8 bases of the junction unmatched. This CDR3 contains 15 residues. CDR1 is MNHEY and CDR2 is SMNVEV in the germline V gene (reference sequence).

The chain is built from TRBV6-5 and TRBJ2-7; 9 bases are a match to TRBD1. This CDR3 is built from 15 residues. Germline-derived CDR1 and CDR2 are MNHEY and SVGAGI. The V segment lost 6 bases and the J segment 4 bases; nucleotides outside the gene matches: 10. DNA for the CDR3: TGTGCCAGCAGAAAACCGGGACAGGGTTTTTACGAGCAGTACTTC. The encoded protein is CASRKPGQGFYEQYF.

The chain employs TRBV9 and TRBJ2-3; D is undetermined. The CDR3 contains 13 residues. Germline V gene lookup returns CDR1 SGDLS and CDR2 YYNGEE. V was cut by 3 bases and J by 0 bases, with 5 bases left in between. The CDR3 loop is CASSAPSTDTQYF. The CDR3 region has the DNA TGTGCCAGCAGCGCCCCTAGCACAGATACGCAGTATTTT.

The J gene is TRBJ1-2, the V gene TRBV19; 8 bases map to TRBD1. CDR3 size: 15 residues. V dropped 5 bases and J dropped 4; count of bases not matched to a gene: 9. Germline V CDR1 and CDR2: LNHDA, SQIVND (reference sequence). DNA of the CDR3: TGTGCCAGTAGTTCTTCAGCCGGACAGGGCTATGGCTACACCTTC. Its protein is CASSSSAGQGYGYTF.

The V gene is TRBV10-3, the J gene TRBJ2-3, with D possibly TRBD1 on 6 matching bases. Trimming removed 2 bases from V and 7 bases from J, with 13 bases in between. The CDR3 is made up of 14 amino acids. From germline, CDR1 is ENHRY and CDR2 SYGVKD. The DNA for the CDR3 is TGTGCCATCAGTGAGGGGGTTACAGGGAATACGCAGTATTTT. Amino acid sequence: CAISEGVTGNTQYF.

The rearrangement links TRBV3-1 (or the pseudogene TRBV3-2) to TRBJ1-3; 10 bases fit TRBD1. V was clipped by 1 base and J by 3 bases; unmatched bases: 3. The germline gives CDR1 LGHDT, CDR2 YNNKEL (reference sequence). This CDR3 region has 16 residues. CDR3 DNA sequence: TGTGCCAGCAGCCAAGGGACAGGGGGAAATGGAAACACCATATATTTT. Translation: CASSQGTGGNGNTIYF.

This chain links TRBV18 with TRBJ1-2; 8 nucleotides line up with TRBD1. This CDR3 is built from 16 residues. J gave up 6 bases and V 1 base, and 10 bases lay outside the gene matches. Germline CDR1 is KGHSH and CDR2 is LQKENI. In DNA form, the CDR3 reads TGTGCCAGCTCACCACTAACGAAACAGGGGGTGGATGGCTACACCTTC. Its protein product is CASSPLTKQGVDGYTF.

Points on this clone: A read error may produce the germline difference seen at one junction end. The chain combines TRBV9 with TRBJ1-3, with 8 nucleotides matching TRBD1. CDR3 length equals 19 residues. The germline CDR1 and CDR2 sequences are SGDLS and YYNGEE. The CDR3 nucleotides read TGTGCCGGCAGCTCACGCCCGGGACAGGACCTACTGGGAGGAAACACCATATATTTT. Translation gives CAGSSRPGQDLLGGNTIYF.

The V call is TRBV28, the J call TRBJ1-2, with 7 bases that match TRBD1. The V gene end was trimmed by 6 bases and the J gene end by 5 bases; junction bases not matched to a gene: 6. The CDR3 runs to 13 residues. Germline V gives CDR1 MDHEN, CDR2 SYDVKM. Here the CDR3 DNA reads TGTGCCAGCAGGAACCGGGACAGATATGGCTACACCTTC. Translating it yields CASRNRDRYGYTF.

This chain uses TRBV30 with TRBJ1-2; D uncertain. The CDR3 has 10 residues. Trimming removed 7 bases from V and 2 bases from J, with 5 bases in between. Looked up from germline, CDR1 is GTSNPN and CDR2 is SVGIG (reference sequence). CDR3 loop: CASLNYGYTF. The CDR3, as DNA: TGTGCCTCATTGAACTATGGCTACACCTTC.

The V and J genes are TRBV28 and TRBJ1-3, with unresolved D. The germline CDR1 and CDR2 sequences are MDHEN and SYDVKM. Trimming cost V 7 bases and J 2 bases, with 9 bases left between them. The CDR3 totals 13 residues. The CDR3 region is CASIREAGNTIYF. The CDR3 region has the DNA TGTGCCAGCATAAGGGAGGCTGGAAACACCATATATTTT. Variable domain in full (rest from reference TRBV28 and TRBJ1-3): DVKVTQSSRYLVKRTGEKVFLECVQDMDHENMFWYRQDPGLGLRLIYFSYDVKMKEKGDIPEGYSVSREKKERFSLILESASTNQTSMYLCASIREAGNTIYFGEGSWLTVV.

The rearrangement joins TRBV4-3 to TRBJ2-7; D possibly corresponds to TRBD2 (6 bases). The CDR3 extends over 15 amino acids. Germline CDR1 is LGHNA and CDR2 is YSLEER. Trimming removed 4 bases at V and 2 bases at J, with 15 bases between. CDR3 nucleotide sequence: TGCGCCAGCAGCCCGGGAGCAGGACCTACCTACGAGCAGTACTTC. It codes for CASSPGAGPTYEQYF.

The genes are TRBV24-1 and TRBJ1-5; TRBD1 matches at 10 bases. Trimming at V came to 3 bases and at J to 5 bases, leaving 6 bases not matched to a gene. Germline V CDR1 and CDR2: KGHDR, SFDVKD. The CDR3 is made up of 16 amino acids. The CDR3 region has the DNA TGTGCCACCAGTGATCCGGGACAGGGGTTCGATCAGCCCCAGCATTTT. It is translated as CATSDPGQGFDQPQHF.

The chain joins TRBV4-2 to TRBJ2-7, with 11 bases identical to TRBD2. The CDR3 runs 15 residues. Germline V CDR1 and CDR2: LGHNA, YNFKEQ. V gave up 4 bases and J gave up 2 bases; unmatched junction bases: 4. The CDR3 bases are TGTGCCAGCAGCCGTTCTAGCGGGGGGACCTACGAGCAGTACTTC. Its protein is CASSRSSGGTYEQYF.